These 24 T cell receptor beta chains were all obtained from the same sample, sequenced in a study of identical twins. TCRdb independently ran MiXCR on the 5' RACE reads; one entry per CDR3 protein. The data contain 310,000 or so distinct CDR3 sequences, over 8.5% of them singletons. These data also featured in a second study, about yellow fever vaccine responses in identical twins.

Sequencing was done on a sample of CD8+ T cells sorted from blood. The receptors come from a woman under 30 in good health.

The V and J genes are TRBV10-3 and TRBJ2-5; 11 bases map to TRBD1. The CDR3 has 15 amino acids. Germline V gene data show CDR1 as ENHRY and CDR2 as SYGVKD. The V gene end was trimmed by 6 bases and the J gene end by 4 bases; junction bases not matched to a gene: 7. The chain's CDR3 is CAIRTGTGGVETQYF. CDR3 in DNA: TGTGCCATCAGAACCGGGACAGGGGGGGTAGAGACCCAGTACTTC.

This clonotype was observed at least ten times. CDR3 in amino acids: CASSFDLGGRNEQYF. The CDR3 DNA follows: TGTGCCAGCAGTTTTGATCTAGGGGGTCGGAACGAGCAGTACTTC. The chain couples TRBV28 to TRBJ2-7; a weak D match, TRBD1 (6 bases). CDR3 length: 15 amino acids. Trimming stripped 3 bases from V and 5 bases from J, with 17 bases between. Germline-derived CDR1 and CDR2 are MDHEN and SYDVKM.

In its sample, this clonotype was seen once. The rearrangement links TRBV11-2 to TRBJ1-4; D call uncertain. This CDR3 has 15 amino acids. Per the germline V gene, CDR1 is SGHAT and CDR2 is FQNNGV. With 4 bases removed from V and 7 bases from J, the gap between germline ends came to 16 bases. The CDR3 nucleotides are TGTGCCAGCAGCTGGACCCCTTCCCCTATTGAAAAACTGTTTTTT. It is translated as CASSWTPSPIEKLFF.

This clonotype came up many times. The chain has TRBV5-1 and TRBJ2-7; 10 positions match TRBD1. After removal of 4 bases from V and 2 bases from J, the junction contained 3 bases not matched to a gene. This CDR3 comprises 14 residues. Germline CDR1 SGHRS, CDR2 YFSETQ. This chain's CDR3 is CASSGGTGAYEQYF. DNA for the CDR3: TGCGCCAGCAGCGGCGGGACAGGGGCCTACGAGCAGTACTTC.

In its sample, this clonotype was seen many times. V and J are TRBV7-9 and TRBJ2-1; D gene ambiguous. This CDR3 region has 13 residues. V lost 7 bases and J 0 bases, leaving 7 bases between the germline ends. Per the germline V gene, CDR1 is SEHNR and CDR2 is FQNEAQ (reference sequence). CDR3 amino acids: CASNGDSYNEQFF. The CDR3 nucleotides are TGTGCCAGCAATGGGGACTCCTACAATGAGCAGTTCTTC.

This clonotype was seen many times. In DNA, the CDR3 is TGTGCCAGCAGTTACTCGAAGTCCGGGAATGAAGCTTTCTTT. Its protein is CASSYSKSGNEAFF. The chain is built from TRBV6-2 or TRBV6-3 and TRBJ1-1; D is undetermined. The CDR3 runs to 14 residues. The V end was cut by 0 bases, the J end by 7 bases, with 12 bases between. Per the germline V gene, CDR1 is MNHEY and CDR2 is SVGEGT.

This clonotype was counted at least ten times. The chain combines TRBV27 with TRBJ2-7; D not resolved. Germline loops: CDR1 MNHEY, CDR2 SMNVEV (reference sequence). The CDR3 is made up of 11 amino acids. Trimming cost V 5 bases and J 0 bases, with 2 bases left between them. CDR3 amino acids: CASSTSYEQYF. CDR3 DNA: TGTGCCAGCAGTACCTCCTACGAGCAGTACTTC.

This clonotype was counted only a few times. The V and J genes are TRBV11-2 and TRBJ2-1; no definite D call. V lost 1 base and J 2 bases, leaving 18 bases between the germline ends. The length of the CDR3 is 18 residues. Per the germline V gene, CDR1 is SGHAT and CDR2 is FQNNGV. CDR3: CASSLGPRRFIAYNEQFF. The CDR3 DNA is TGTGCCAGCAGCTTAGGTCCCAGGCGTTTTATAGCCTACAATGAGCAGTTCTTC.

The CDR3 DNA follows: TGTGCCAGCTCCATCGGGGGACTCCTTCCGATGAACACTGAAGCTTTCTTT. Translated: CASSIGGLLPMNTEAFF. The chain is built from TRBV18 and TRBJ1-1; possibly TRBD1 for D (5 bases). From germline, CDR1 is KGHSH and CDR2 LQKENI. V was pared by 6 bases and J by 0 bases, with 20 bases between. This CDR3 has 17 amino acids.

This clonotype has only a few counts. The V call is TRBV24-1, the J call TRBJ2-5, with 10 bases identical to TRBD1. CDR3 length: 15 amino acids. Germline trimming cut 3 bases from V and 4 bases from J; bases unmatched to any gene: 4. The germline V gene has CDR1 KGHDR and CDR2 SFDVKD. This CDR3 is CATSDPRQGAETQYF. DNA for the CDR3: TGTGCCACCAGTGATCCAAGACAGGGGGCAGAGACCCAGTACTTC.

This chain connects TRBV12-3 or TRBV12-4 to TRBJ2-5, with 7 bases fitting TRBD1. The CDR3 sequence is 16 residues long. V lost 6 bases and J lost 5; bases outside the gene matches: 15. The CDR3 is CASSRPETGRWETQYF. In DNA, the CDR3 is TGTGCCAGCAGCCGCCCCGAGACAGGGCGGTGGGAGACCCAGTACTTC.

This clonotype appeared many times. The V call is TRBV10-3, the J call TRBJ1-2; perhaps TRBD1 as D (6 bases). The V end lost 9 bases, the J end lost 4 bases, and 15 bases lay between the germline ends. The CDR3 consists of 13 residues. The germline V gene encodes CDR1 ENHRY and CDR2 SYGVKD. CDR3 residues: CAMEGDSGYGYTF. CDR3 DNA sequence: TGTGCCATGGAGGGGGACTCGGGCTATGGCTACACCTTC.

This clonotype occurred a few times. The rearrangement uses TRBV20-1 and TRBJ2-7; 7 nucleotides agree with TRBD1. The length of the CDR3 is 14 residues. Germline lookup yields CDR1 DFQATT and CDR2 SNEGSKA (reference sequence). The V gene end was trimmed by 6 bases and the J gene end by 3 bases; junction bases not matched to a gene: 11. CDR3 nucleotide sequence: TGCAGTGCGCAAGACAGGGTCCTTTTCTACGAGCAGTACTTC. Its translation: CSAQDRVLFYEQYF.

J is TRBJ2-2 and V is TRBV11-3; D perhaps matches TRBD1 (6 bases). CDR3 length equals 15 residues. V was cut by 2 bases and J by 4 bases, with 11 bases left in between. Germline V gene data show CDR1 as SGHNT and CDR2 as YENEEA. In nucleotides, the CDR3 is TGTGCCAGCAGCTTATTCAGGGGCGCCACCGGGGAGCTGTTTTTT. Its protein product is CASSLFRGATGELFF.

This clonotype was recorded at least ten times. The rearrangement joins TRBV20-1 to TRBJ2-1; D might be TRBD1 (5 bases). This CDR3 region has 16 residues. Trimming removed 1 base at V and 4 bases at J, with 17 bases between. Germline V gene sequence: CDR1 DFQATT, CDR2 SNEGSKA (reference sequence). The CDR3 DNA reads as TGCAGTGCTAGAGTATCGCGGCTAGGGGATTACAATGAGCAGTTCTTC. Amino acid sequence: CSARVSRLGDYNEQFF.

V is TRBV20-1 and J is TRBJ1-1; D unclear. Trimming took 0 bases from V and 4 from J, leaving 12 bases between them. The germline gives CDR1 DFQATT, CDR2 SNEGSKA (reference sequence). The CDR3 runs 14 residues. Here the CDR3 DNA reads TGCAGTGCTAGAGATCCCGGGTGGTCCACTGAAGCTTTCTTT. As protein: CSARDPGWSTEAFF.

This clonotype was observed once. The CDR3, as DNA: TGCGCCAGCAGTGGGACAGCTCTGAATGAGCAGTTCTTC. This encodes CASSGTALNEQFF. The chain joins TRBV10-1 to TRBJ2-1; TRBD1 is a possible D gene (6 bases). Germline V lookup: CDR1 WNHNN, CDR2 SYGVQD (reference sequence). The CDR3 extends over 13 amino acids. V shed 4 bases and J shed 7 bases, with 11 bases lying between them.

The chain recombines TRBV7-8 with TRBJ2-7; D is perhaps TRBD1 (5 bases). The CDR3 loop spans 14 amino acids. Trimming removed 5 bases from V and 2 bases from J, with 13 bases in between. In germline, CDR1 is SGHVS, CDR2 FQNEAQ. CDR3 protein: CASSLPTAPYEQYF. CDR3 nucleotides: TGTGCCAGCAGCCTCCCGACAGCCCCCTACGAGCAGTACTTC.

V is TRBV2 and J is TRBJ2-7; no firm D call. Germline V lookup: CDR1 SNHLY, CDR2 FYNNEI. CDR3 length: 15 residues. Trimming took off 6 bases at V and 1 base at J, with 16 bases between the two ends. CDR3 coding DNA: TGTGCCAGCAGGGCCCTGGATAGTCCTTCCTACGAGCAGTACTTC. The encoded protein is CASRALDSPSYEQYF.

The chain recombines TRBV18 with TRBJ2-5; D remains ambiguous. V lost 0 bases and J 4 bases, leaving 9 bases between the germline ends. Germline V CDR1 and CDR2: KGHSH, LQKENI. The CDR3 is made up of 14 amino acids. The CDR3 region has the DNA TGTGCCAGCTCACCACCTAAATGGGGAGAGACCCAGTACTTC. Its translation is CASSPPKWGETQYF.

This clonotype came up many times. The rearrangement uses TRBV5-1 and TRBJ2-2; no definite D call. The CDR3 length is 14 residues. CDR1 is SGHRS, CDR2 YFSETQ, per germline. Deletions cut 7 bases from V and 0 bases from J, with 10 bases between. CDR3 residues: CASEKGTNTGELFF. Here the CDR3 DNA reads TGCGCCAGCGAAAAGGGTACGAACACCGGGGAGCTGTTTTTT.

This clonotype was counted at least ten times. V usage is TRBV20-1 and J usage is TRBJ1-5; 9 bases fit TRBD1. This CDR3 contains 16 residues. Germline assignment: CDR1 DFQATT and CDR2 SNEGSKA (reference sequence). The J segment lost 0 bases and the V segment lost 5 bases, leaving 8 bases of the junction unmatched. The CDR3 sequence: CSAPPGTGYSNQPQHF. The DNA of the CDR3 is TGCAGTGCTCCTCCCGGGACAGGGTATAGCAATCAGCCCCAGCATTTT.

This clonotype was seen a handful of times. This rearrangement joins TRBV2 to TRBJ1-1; D perhaps matches TRBD1 (6 bases). CDR3 size: 13 residues. Germline CDR1 and CDR2: SNHLY and FYNNEI. V shed 6 bases and J shed 4 bases, with 12 bases lying between them. This CDR3 is CASRRGDGTEAFF. Written as DNA, the CDR3 is TGTGCCAGCAGGAGGGGGGACGGCACTGAAGCTTTCTTT. The full variable domain, in which reference TRBV2 and TRBJ1-1 provide the parts outside the CDR3, is EPEVTQTPSHQVTQMGQEVILRCVPISNHLYFYWYRQILGQKVEFLVSFYNNEISEKSEIFDDQFSVERPDGSNFTLKIRSTKLEDSAMYFCASRRGDGTEAFFGQGTRLTVV.

This clonotype was seen repeatedly, ten times or more. The rearrangement links TRBV25-1 to TRBJ2-5; TRBD2 agrees at 12 bases. The CDR3 contains 15 residues. Germline V gives CDR1 MGHDK, CDR2 SYGVNS. The V segment lost 3 bases and the J segment 5 bases; nucleotides outside the gene matches: 4. CDR3 sequence (DNA): TGTGCCAGCAGTGAGACTAGCGGGAGTTTGGAGACCCAGTACTTC. Translation: CASSETSGSLETQYF. The full variable domain, rest sourced from reference TRBV25-1 and TRBJ2-5, is EADIYQTPRYLVIGTGKKITLECSQTMGHDKMYWYQQDPGMELHLIHYSYGVNSTEKGDLSSESTVSRIRTEHFPLTLESARPSHTSQYLCASSETSGSLETQYFGPGTRLLVL.